The clone carrying this TCR beta chain appeared a few times. What it binds is not known. The data were taken from a study of cytomegalovirus exposure and HLA in healthy donors. Germline CDR1 reads SGDLS; CDR2 reads YYNGEE. Germline trimming cut 2 bases from V and 7 bases from J; bases unmatched to any gene: 6. CDR3 length: 15 residues. Study results and limitations: Later analysis identified a missense DCLRE1C variant that was linked to TCR beta V- and J-gene trimming.

The PCR had 60 Vbeta and 13 Jbeta primers. Sequenced by immunoSEQ multiplex PCR; TCRdb stores in-frame clones only, minus some. The table has approximately 120,000 clones, over 9.5% seen once. Sequencing input: PBMCs. This sequence originates from a woman in her late teens or twenties in good health and CMV-seropositive. This chain joins TRBV9 and TRBJ1-4; 9 bases map to TRBD1. CDR3 sequence reads: CASSVGGQGSEKLFF. CDR3 sequence (DNA): TGTGCCAGCAGCGTGGGTGGACAGGGGAGTGAAAAACTGTTTTTT.